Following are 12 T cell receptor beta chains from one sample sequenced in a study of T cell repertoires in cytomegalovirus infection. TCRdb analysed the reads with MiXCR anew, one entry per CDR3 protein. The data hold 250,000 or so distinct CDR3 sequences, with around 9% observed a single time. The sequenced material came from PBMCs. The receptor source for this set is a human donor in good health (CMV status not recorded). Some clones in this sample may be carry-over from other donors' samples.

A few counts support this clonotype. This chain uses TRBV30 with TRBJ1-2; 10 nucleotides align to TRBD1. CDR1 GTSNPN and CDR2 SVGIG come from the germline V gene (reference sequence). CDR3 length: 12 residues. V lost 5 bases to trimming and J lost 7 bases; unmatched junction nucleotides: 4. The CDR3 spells CAWDRDRGGYTF. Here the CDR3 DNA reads TGTGCCTGGGACCGGGACAGGGGTGGCTACACCTTC.

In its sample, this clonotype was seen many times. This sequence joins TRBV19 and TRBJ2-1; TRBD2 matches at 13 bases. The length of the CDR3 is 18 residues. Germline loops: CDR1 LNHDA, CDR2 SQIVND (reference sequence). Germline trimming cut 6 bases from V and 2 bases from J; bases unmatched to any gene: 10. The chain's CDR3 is CASRTLAGGPRTYNEQFF. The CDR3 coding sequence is TGTGCCAGTAGAACACTAGCGGGAGGGCCTCGGACCTACAATGAGCAGTTCTTC. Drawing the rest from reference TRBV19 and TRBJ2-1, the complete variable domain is DGGITQSPKYLFRKEGQNVTLSCEQNLNHDAMYWYRQDPGQGLRLIYYSQIVNDFQKGDIAEGYSVSREKKESFPLTVTSAQKNPTAFYLCASRTLAGGPRTYNEQFFGPGTRLTVL.

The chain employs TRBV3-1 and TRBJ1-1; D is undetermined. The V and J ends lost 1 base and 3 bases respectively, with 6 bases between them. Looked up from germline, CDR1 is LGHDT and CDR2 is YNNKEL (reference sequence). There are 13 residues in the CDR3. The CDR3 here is CASSQGAHTEAFF. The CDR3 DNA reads TGTGCCAGCAGCCAAGGTGCCCACACTGAAGCTTTCTTT.

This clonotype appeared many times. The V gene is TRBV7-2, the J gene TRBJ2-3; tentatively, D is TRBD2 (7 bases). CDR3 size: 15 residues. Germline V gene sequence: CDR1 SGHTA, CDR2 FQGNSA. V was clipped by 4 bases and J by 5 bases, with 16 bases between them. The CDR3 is CASSSGGGSIDTQYF. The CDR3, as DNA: TGTGCCAGCAGCTCCGGGGGCGGGAGTATAGATACGCAGTATTTT. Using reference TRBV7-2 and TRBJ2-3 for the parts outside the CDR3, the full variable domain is GAGVSQSPSNKVTEKGKDVELRCDPISGHTALYWYRQSLGQGLEFLIYFQGNSAPDKSGLPSDRFSAERTGGSVSTLTIQRTQQEDSAVYLCASSSGGGSIDTQYFGPGTRLTVL.

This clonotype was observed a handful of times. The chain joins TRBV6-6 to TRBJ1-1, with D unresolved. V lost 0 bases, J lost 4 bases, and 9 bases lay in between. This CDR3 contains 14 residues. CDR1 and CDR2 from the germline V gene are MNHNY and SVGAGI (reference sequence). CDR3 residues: CASSYSRESTEAFF. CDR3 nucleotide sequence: TGTGCCAGCAGTTACTCGAGGGAGAGCACTGAAGCTTTCTTT.

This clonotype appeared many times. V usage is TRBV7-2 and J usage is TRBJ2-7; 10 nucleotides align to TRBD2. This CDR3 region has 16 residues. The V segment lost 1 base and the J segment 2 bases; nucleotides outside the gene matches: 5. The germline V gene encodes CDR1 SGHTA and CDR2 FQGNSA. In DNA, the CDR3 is TGTGCCAGCAGCTTAGAACTAGCGGGGCCTACCTACGAGCAGTACTTC. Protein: CASSLELAGPTYEQYF.

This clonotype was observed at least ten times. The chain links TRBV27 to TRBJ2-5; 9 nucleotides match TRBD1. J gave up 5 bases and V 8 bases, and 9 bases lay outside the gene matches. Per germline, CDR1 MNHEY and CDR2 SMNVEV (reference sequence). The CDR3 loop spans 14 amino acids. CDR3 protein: CASRTGGGRETQYF. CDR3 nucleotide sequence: TGTGCCAGCCGAACAGGGGGCGGAAGGGAGACCCAGTACTTC.

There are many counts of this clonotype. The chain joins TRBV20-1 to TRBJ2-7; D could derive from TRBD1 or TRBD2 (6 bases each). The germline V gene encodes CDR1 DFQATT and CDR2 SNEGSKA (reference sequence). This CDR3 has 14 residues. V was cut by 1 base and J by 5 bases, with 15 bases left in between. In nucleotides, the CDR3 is TGCAGTGCTAGAGTTCGAGGGGGGCTAGACGAGCAGTACTTC. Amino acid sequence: CSARVRGGLDEQYF.

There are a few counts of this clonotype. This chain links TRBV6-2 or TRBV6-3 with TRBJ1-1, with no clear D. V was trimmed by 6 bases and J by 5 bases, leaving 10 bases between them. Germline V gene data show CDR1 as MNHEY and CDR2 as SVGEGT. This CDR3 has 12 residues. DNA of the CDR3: TGTGCCAGCAGAACCGACATTACTGAAGCTTTCTTT. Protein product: CASRTDITEAFF.

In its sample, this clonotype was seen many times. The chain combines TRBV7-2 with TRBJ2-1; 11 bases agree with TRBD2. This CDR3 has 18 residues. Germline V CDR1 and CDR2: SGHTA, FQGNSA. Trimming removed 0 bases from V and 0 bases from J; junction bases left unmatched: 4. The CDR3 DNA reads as TGTGCCAGCAGCTTAGCACTAGCGGGGGCAAGCTCCTACAATGAGCAGTTCTTC. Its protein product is CASSLALAGASSYNEQFF.

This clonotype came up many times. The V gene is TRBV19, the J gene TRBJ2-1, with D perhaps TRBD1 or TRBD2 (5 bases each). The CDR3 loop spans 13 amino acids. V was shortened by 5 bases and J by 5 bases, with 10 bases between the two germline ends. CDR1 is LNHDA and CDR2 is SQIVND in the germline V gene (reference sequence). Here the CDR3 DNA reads TGTGCCAGTAGTGCCGGGACCAACAATGAGCAGTTCTTC. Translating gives CASSAGTNNEQFF.

The CDR3, as DNA: TGTGCCAGTACTACGGCACCTTGGAGCAATCAGCCCCAGCATTTT. Protein product: CASTTAPWSNQPQHF. The chain is built from TRBV19 and TRBJ1-5; D gene uncertain. Between the trimmed V and J ends, which lost 7 bases and 1 base, there was a span of 14 bases. The germline V gene has CDR1 LNHDA and CDR2 SQIVND (reference sequence). CDR3 length equals 15 residues.